This note documents a single T cell receptor (beta chain) sequence. Its specificity is not known. Mismatch with germline at one junction end may stem from a read error. This sample was taken from a study of cytomegalovirus exposure and HLA in healthy donors. Study conclusions and caveats: Several of the most significant clusters appeared linked to common viral pathogens, based on a later analysis. There were a few CMV-associated chains whose specificity for CMV antigens was confirmed in vitro.

PCR employed 60 Vbeta and 13 Jbeta primers. Clones were sequenced by immunoSEQ multiplex PCR, and TCRdb holds only the in-frame ones, with some missing. This listing includes about 190,000 clones. This receptor was identified in a woman under 40 in good health and CMV-seropositive. The material sequenced was PBMCs.

The CDR3 nucleotides read TGTGCCAGCACTTACCTCAGGGGGGATGGCTACACCTTC. Residues: CASTYLRGDGYTF. The chain joins TRBV6-5 to TRBJ1-2; 7 nucleotides line up with TRBD1. Per the germline V gene, CDR1 is MNHEY and CDR2 is SVGAGI. The CDR3 has 13 amino acids.